Listed here are 10 T cell receptor beta chains from one sample, sequenced in a study of blood T cell repertoires in COVID-19. Using immunoSEQ multiplex PCR, the repertoire was profiled, and TCRdb retains in-frame clones only, with some absent. The profile covers fewer than 200,000 clones, with 80% to 95% appearing a single time and 0.53% taken by the ten largest. Sequencing input: peripheral blood. The receptors come from a man in his fifties with acute or convalescent COVID-19.

CDR3 in DNA: TGTGCCAGCAGAGAGGCGGGGTTCACCGGGGAGCTGTTTTTT. It codes for CASREAGFTGELFF. The rearrangement links TRBV7-9 to TRBJ2-2; tentative D call: TRBD2 (6 bases). V was pared by 6 bases and J by 4 bases, with 12 bases between. The CDR3 loop spans 14 amino acids. In germline, CDR1 is SEHNR, CDR2 FQNEAQ (reference sequence).

The chain joins TRBV19 to TRBJ1-6, with D maybe TRBD1 (6 bases). V was cut by 4 bases and J by 3 bases, with 10 bases left in between. Germline values: CDR1 LNHDA, CDR2 SQIVND (reference sequence). There are 15 residues in the CDR3. The CDR3 nucleotides are TGTGCCAGTAGTACGACAGGAGTCTATAATTCACCCCTCCACTTT. It specifies CASSTTGVYNSPLHF.

The chain employs TRBV5-1 and TRBJ2-6; possibly TRBD1 for D (6 bases). CDR3 length: 15 amino acids. The germline gives CDR1 SGHRS, CDR2 YFSETQ. With 3 bases removed from V and 0 bases from J, the gap between germline ends came to 7 bases. In DNA, the CDR3 is TGCGCCAGCAGCTCACAGGGCTCTGGGGCCAACGTCCTGACTTTC. It encodes CASSSQGSGANVLTF.

This sequence joins TRBV28 and TRBJ1-5, with D perhaps matching TRBD1 (6 bases). Germline loops: CDR1 MDHEN, CDR2 SYDVKM. V was shortened by 8 bases and J by 3 bases, with 17 bases between the two germline ends. CDR3 length: 15 residues. This chain's CDR3 is CASGAGESINQPQHF. The DNA for the CDR3 is TGTGCCAGCGGGGCAGGGGAGAGTATCAATCAGCCCCAGCATTTT.

The chain employs TRBV7-2 and TRBJ1-4, with 8 bases that match TRBD1. Germline assignment: CDR1 SGHTA and CDR2 FQGNSA. V was pared by 5 bases and J by 3 bases, with 2 bases of the junction left unmatched. The CDR3 is 14 amino acids. CDR3 protein: CASSLGQANEKLFF. Here the CDR3 DNA reads TGTGCCAGCAGCCTGGGACAGGCTAATGAAAAACTGTTTTTT.

The chain links TRBV14 to TRBJ2-1; TRBD1 aligns across 8 bases. The CDR3 loop spans 15 amino acids. With V trimmed by 4 bases and J by 7 bases, 9 bases remained unmatched. Germline V lookup: CDR1 SGHDN, CDR2 FVKESK. The CDR3 coding sequence is TGTGCCAGCAGCCGAGACAGGGGAATTTTAAATGAGCAGTTCTTC. Its protein is CASSRDRGILNEQFF.

The V call is TRBV10-1, the J call TRBJ2-7; 8 bases are shared with TRBD1. The V segment lost 1 base and the J segment 2 bases; nucleotides outside the gene matches: 7. This CDR3 is 16 amino acids long. The germline gives CDR1 WNHNN, CDR2 SYGVQD (reference sequence). Here the CDR3 reads CASSEFGQGNAYEQYF. The CDR3 nucleotides read TGCGCCAGCAGTGAGTTCGGACAGGGAAATGCCTACGAGCAGTACTTC.

The chain has TRBV10-3 and TRBJ2-3, with 9 nucleotides matching TRBD1. V shed 7 bases and J 5 bases; nucleotides not matched to a gene: 19. Germline CDR1 ENHRY, CDR2 SYGVKD. The CDR3 is 18 amino acids. The CDR3 coding sequence is TGTGCCATCAAGCCGGGACAGGGCATTATATCGGTTCTAGATACGCAGTATTTT. Encoded protein: CAIKPGQGIISVLDTQYF.

The V and J genes are TRBV2 and TRBJ2-6; possibly TRBD1 for D (5 bases). The germline V and J ends were trimmed by 2 bases and 2 bases, with 10 bases remaining between them. Per germline, CDR1 SNHLY and CDR2 FYNNEI. The CDR3 runs to 16 residues. The CDR3 DNA is TGTGCCAGCAGTGAAAGCAGGGTTCCTGGGGCCAACGTCCTGACTTTC. Residues: CASSESRVPGANVLTF.

This sequence joins TRBV7-3 and TRBJ2-5; TRBD1 agrees at 10 bases. Germline trimming cut 2 bases from V and 5 bases from J; bases unmatched to any gene: 5. Germline loops: CDR1 SGHTA, CDR2 FQGTGA. CDR3 length: 15 amino acids. The CDR3, as DNA: TGTGCCAGCAGCTTATTGGGGACAGGGGAGGAGACCCAGTACTTC. Amino acids: CASSLLGTGEETQYF.